These 23 T cell receptor beta chains share one sample of origin, sequenced in a study of blood T cell repertoires in COVID-19. Sequencing was performed with immunoSEQ multiplex PCR; in TCRdb, only in-frame clones are kept and a portion is missing. The data hold 300,000 to 450,000 clones, with about 89% observed a single time. The sample was PBMCs or T cells enriched from blood (not recorded which). Source of these receptors: a middle-aged man in a cohort exposed to, infected with or recovered from COVID-19 (not recorded which).

The chain couples TRBV27 to TRBJ1-6; D is perhaps TRBD1 (5 bases). The CDR3 spans 18 residues. Germline-derived CDR1 and CDR2 are MNHEY and SMNVEV (reference sequence). V lost 5 bases to trimming and J lost 0 bases, with 17 bases between them. In DNA form, the CDR3 reads TGTGCCAGCAGTCGAACAGGCTCCCTTAGCTCCTATAATTCACCCCTCCACTTT. It translates to CASSRTGSLSSYNSPLHF.

The chain uses TRBV9 and TRBJ2-1; 10 bases are a match to TRBD2. The CDR3 has 12 amino acids. The germline V gene has CDR1 SGDLS and CDR2 YYNGEE. J lost 13 bases, V lost 5 bases, and 6 bases had no gene match. Here the CDR3 DNA reads TGTGCCAGCAGTGCTAGCGGGAGAAACCAGTTCTTC. It codes for CASSASGRNQFF.

This sequence joins TRBV19 and TRBJ1-3, with 7 bases identical to TRBD1. Looked up from germline, CDR1 is LNHDA and CDR2 is SQIVND (reference sequence). V shed 6 bases, J shed 4 bases, and the junction held 0 bases outside the gene matches. The CDR3 runs to 12 residues. The CDR3 DNA reads as TGTGCCAGTAGGGGACAGGGAAACACCATATATTTT. Residues: CASRGQGNTIYF.

The rearrangement links TRBV18 to TRBJ1-1, with no clear D. This CDR3 comprises 13 residues. The ends were cut back, 5 bases at V and 1 base at J, with 8 bases in the middle. From germline, CDR1 is KGHSH and CDR2 LQKENI. The CDR3 loop is CASSGSGNTEAFF. The CDR3 DNA reads as TGTGCCAGCTCAGGTTCGGGGAACACTGAAGCTTTCTTT.

This chain joins TRBV12-5 and TRBJ1-1; the D is unclear. V was pared by 0 bases and J by 5 bases, with 4 bases between. Germline CDR1 reads LGHNT; CDR2 reads FRNRAP. The CDR3 extends over 12 amino acids. The CDR3 coding sequence is TGTGCTAGTGGTTTGGTACATACTGAAGCTTTCTTT. Protein sequence: CASGLVHTEAFF. Combining the CDR3 with reference TRBV12-5 and TRBJ1-1 gives the whole variable domain DARVTQTPRHKVTEMGQEVTMRCQPILGHNTVFWYRQTMMQGLELLAYFRNRAPLDDSGMPKDRFSAEMPDATLATLKIQPSEPRDSAVYFCASGLVHTEAFFGQGTRLTVV.

V is TRBV7-9 and J is TRBJ1-3; D call uncertain. Between the trimmed V and J ends, which lost 5 bases and 0 bases, there was a span of 14 bases. The CDR3 runs 16 residues. In germline, CDR1 is SEHNR, CDR2 FQNEAQ (reference sequence). The CDR3 region is CASSPNRGSSGNTIYF. The DNA of the CDR3 is TGTGCCAGCAGCCCCAACCGTGGGAGCTCTGGAAACACCATATATTTT. Drawing the rest from reference TRBV7-9 and TRBJ1-3, the complete variable domain is DTGVSQNPRHKITKRGQNVTFRCDPISEHNRLYWYRQTLGQGPEFLTYFQNEAQLEKSRLLSDRFSAERPKGSFSTLEIQRTEQGDSAMYLCASSPNRGSSGNTIYFGEGSWLTVV.

This clone was seen once. The V call is TRBV6-1, the J call TRBJ2-3; 8 nucleotides line up with TRBD2. V shed 2 bases and J 0 bases; nucleotides not matched to a gene: 4. The V gene's germline CDR1 is MNHNS and CDR2 SASEGT. This CDR3 comprises 16 residues. CDR3 loop: CASSESAGGSTDTQYF. DNA for the CDR3: TGTGCCAGCAGTGAATCGGCGGGAGGAAGCACAGATACGCAGTATTTT.

This clone was recorded only once. This chain uses TRBV4-2 with TRBJ2-7; 7 bases map to TRBD2. The V segment lost 3 bases and the J segment 5 bases; nucleotides outside the gene matches: 10. The CDR3 covers 15 residues. Germline V gene sequence: CDR1 LGHNA, CDR2 YNFKEQ. The CDR3 coding sequence is TGTGCCAGCAGCCACGGGGGAGGGCTGATCAACGAGCAGTACTTC. Translating gives CASSHGGGLINEQYF.

This chain joins TRBV19 and TRBJ2-1, with 12 positions matching TRBD2. The CDR3 spans 15 residues. Germline CDR1 and CDR2: LNHDA and SQIVND (reference sequence). The junction had 6 bases not matched to a gene; V was cut back by 5 bases and J by 7 bases. CDR3 sequence reads: CASSVRTSGNNEQFF. CDR3 DNA: TGTGCCAGTAGTGTCCGGACTAGCGGGAATAATGAGCAGTTCTTC.

The DNA of the CDR3 is TGTGCCATCAGTGCGGGGATTCAGAACACTGAAGCTTTCTTT. It yields the protein CAISAGIQNTEAFF. The chain joins TRBV10-3 to TRBJ1-1, with D uncertain. The germline V and J ends were trimmed by 4 bases and 1 base, with 10 bases remaining between them. CDR1 is ENHRY and CDR2 is SYGVKD in the germline V gene. This CDR3 comprises 14 residues.

The V call is TRBV3-1 (or the pseudogene TRBV3-2), the J call TRBJ2-3; 16 nucleotides agree with TRBD2. The germline V gene encodes CDR1 LGHDT and CDR2 YNNKEL (reference sequence). V gave up 1 base and J gave up 6 bases; unmatched junction bases: 7. The CDR3 covers 18 residues. The CDR3 DNA sequence: TGTGCCAGCAGCCAAGGTCCGGGACTAGCGGGAGGGGGTGATACGCAGTATTTT. It encodes CASSQGPGLAGGGDTQYF.

The chain carries TRBV30 and TRBJ2-3; D gene uncertain. Trimming shortened V by 5 bases and J by 6 bases, and 9 bases separated the two germline ends. This CDR3 has 11 residues. In germline, CDR1 is GTSNPN, CDR2 SVGIG (reference sequence). CDR3: CAWGSPDTQYF. As DNA, the CDR3 is TGTGCCTGGGGCTCCCCCGATACGCAGTATTTT.

This chain links TRBV3-1 (or the pseudogene TRBV3-2) with TRBJ1-1, with no clear D. Deletions cut 1 base from V and 1 base from J, with 10 bases between. CDR3 length: 15 residues. The germline V gene has CDR1 LGHDT and CDR2 YNNKEL (reference sequence). The CDR3, as DNA: TGTGCCAGCAGCCAAGCTGGAGGTAGGAACACTGAAGCTTTCTTT. Translation gives CASSQAGGRNTEAFF.

V and J are TRBV11-2 and TRBJ2-5; D not certain. The CDR3 extends over 14 amino acids. In germline, CDR1 is SGHAT, CDR2 FQNNGV. V was trimmed by 7 bases and J by 5 bases, leaving 17 bases between them. Here the CDR3 DNA reads TGTGCCAGCAAGTCCGGCCTAGTGGCTGAGACCCAGTACTTC. Protein sequence: CASKSGLVAETQYF. Variable domain in full (rest from reference TRBV11-2 and TRBJ2-5): EAGVAQSPRYKIIEKRQSVAFWCNPISGHATLYWYQQILGQGPKLLIQFQNNGVVDDSQLPKDRFSAERLKGVDSTLKIQPAKLEDSAVYLCASKSGLVAETQYFGPGTRLLVL.

The rearrangement uses TRBV6-1 and TRBJ1-3, with a possible D match to TRBD1 (6 bases). CDR3 length: 15 amino acids. Germline CDR1 reads MNHNS; CDR2 reads SASEGT. Trimming stripped 0 bases from V and 2 bases from J, with 8 bases between. The CDR3 region has the DNA TGTGCCAGCAGTGAAGCGGCAGGGGCTGGAAACACCATATATTTT. It encodes CASSEAAGAGNTIYF.

This clone was counted only a few times. The rearrangement uses TRBV14 and TRBJ2-3; possibly TRBD1 for D (6 bases). From germline, CDR1 is SGHDN and CDR2 FVKESK. The CDR3 has 15 residues. Trimming took off 3 bases at V and 4 bases at J, with 14 bases between the two ends. The CDR3 nucleotides are TGTGCCAGCAGCCAGCAACCGCAGGGGCCAGATACGCAGTATTTT. This translates into CASSQQPQGPDTQYF.

V usage is TRBV5-1 and J usage is TRBJ1-1, with D possibly TRBD1 on 6 matching bases. V was clipped by 4 bases and J by 5 bases, with 12 bases between them. Per germline, CDR1 SGHRS and CDR2 YFSETQ. This CDR3 has 13 amino acids. The CDR3 DNA follows: TGCGCCAGCAGCACCACAGGGTTGACTGAAGCTTTCTTT. It translates to CASSTTGLTEAFF. Combining the CDR3 with reference TRBV5-1 and TRBJ1-1 gives the whole variable domain KAGVTQTPRYLIKTRGQQVTLSCSPISGHRSVSWYQQTPGQGLQFLFEYFSETQRNKGNFPGRFSGRQFSNSRSEMNVSTLELGDSALYLCASSTTGLTEAFFGQGTRLTVV.

This chain uses TRBV18 with TRBJ1-1; D is unresolved. CDR3 length: 13 residues. Trimming left V 4 bases short and J 3 bases short, with 9 bases between. Germline V gene data show CDR1 as KGHSH and CDR2 as LQKENI. Here the CDR3 DNA reads TGTGCCAGCTCACGGCAGGAGGACACTGAAGCTTTCTTT. It is translated as CASSRQEDTEAFF.

This chain joins TRBV5-5 and TRBJ1-4; TRBD1 might be the D (6 bases). The germline V gene encodes CDR1 SGHKS and CDR2 YYEKEE (reference sequence). The CDR3 extends over 15 amino acids. Trimming removed 3 bases from V and 5 bases from J, with 14 bases in between. CDR3: CASSYPTGGNEKLFF. The CDR3 coding sequence is TGTGCCAGCAGCTACCCGACAGGAGGAAATGAAAAACTGTTTTTT.

This clone was picked up one time. The same CDR3 is also encoded by other DNA sequences in this sample. V and J are TRBV5-1 and TRBJ2-7; 9 nucleotides match TRBD1. The CDR3 spans 13 residues. The trim removed 4 bases at V and 5 bases at J, leaving 4 bases unmatched. Germline CDR1 SGHRS, CDR2 YFSETQ. The CDR3, as DNA: TGCGCCAGCAGCCAAGACAGGGGGAACGAGCAGTACTTC. This translates into CASSQDRGNEQYF.

Concerning this clone itself: Different DNA sequences within this sample yield the same CDR3. CDR3 region: CATSDPTGGVYGYTF. CDR3 DNA: TGTGCCACCAGTGACCCTACAGGGGGCGTCTATGGCTACACCTTC. The chain uses TRBV24-1 and TRBJ1-2, with 9 positions matching TRBD1. The CDR3 consists of 15 residues. Germline assignment: CDR1 KGHDR and CDR2 SFDVKD. J gave up 4 bases and V 4 bases, and 6 bases lay outside the gene matches.

V usage is TRBV11-2 and J usage is TRBJ1-2; weak D call: TRBD1 (5 bases). The CDR3 contains 15 residues. V was shortened by 5 bases and J by 3 bases, with 16 bases between the two germline ends. Germline assignment: CDR1 SGHAT and CDR2 FQNNGV. CDR3: CASSRERQTHYGYTF. CDR3 sequence (DNA): TGTGCCAGCAGCCGGGAGCGACAGACTCACTATGGCTACACCTTC.

This clone turned up a few times. The chain is built from TRBV29-1 and TRBJ2-1; D is unclear. The V gene lost 4 bases and the J gene lost 9 bases, with 7 bases spanning the gap. Germline loops: CDR1 SQVTM, CDR2 ANQGSEA. The CDR3 totals 10 residues. The CDR3, as DNA: TGCAGCGTTGGAGGAACTGAGCAGTTCTTC. Encoded protein: CSVGGTEQFF.